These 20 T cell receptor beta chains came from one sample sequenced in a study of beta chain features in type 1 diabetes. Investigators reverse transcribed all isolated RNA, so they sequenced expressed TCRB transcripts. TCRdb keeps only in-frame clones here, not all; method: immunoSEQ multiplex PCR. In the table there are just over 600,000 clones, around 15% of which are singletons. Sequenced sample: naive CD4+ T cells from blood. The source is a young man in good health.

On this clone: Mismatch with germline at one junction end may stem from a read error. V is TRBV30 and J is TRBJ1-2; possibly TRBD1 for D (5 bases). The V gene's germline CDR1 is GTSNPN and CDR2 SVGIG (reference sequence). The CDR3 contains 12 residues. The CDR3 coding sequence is TGTGCCTGCCCCGGGGGAACGTCGACGGTTCAATTC. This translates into CACPGGTSTVQF.

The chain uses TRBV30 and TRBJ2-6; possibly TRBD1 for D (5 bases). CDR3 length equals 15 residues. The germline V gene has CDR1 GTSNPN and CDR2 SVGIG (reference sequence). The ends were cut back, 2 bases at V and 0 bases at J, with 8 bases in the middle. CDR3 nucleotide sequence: TGTGCCTGGAGTAGGGGAAACTCTGGGGCCAACGTCCTGACTTTC. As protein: CAWSRGNSGANVLTF.

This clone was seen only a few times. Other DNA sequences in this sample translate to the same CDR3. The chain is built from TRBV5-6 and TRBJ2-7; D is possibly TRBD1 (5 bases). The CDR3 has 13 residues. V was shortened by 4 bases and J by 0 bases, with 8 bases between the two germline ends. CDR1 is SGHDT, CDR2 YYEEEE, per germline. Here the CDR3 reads CASSPTGSYEQYF. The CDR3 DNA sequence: TGTGCCAGCAGCCCCACAGGCTCCTACGAGCAGTACTTC.

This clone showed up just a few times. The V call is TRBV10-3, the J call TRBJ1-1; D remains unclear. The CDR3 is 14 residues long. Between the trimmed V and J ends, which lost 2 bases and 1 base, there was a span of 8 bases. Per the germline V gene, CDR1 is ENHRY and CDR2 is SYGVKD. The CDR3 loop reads CAISEGRGNTEAFF. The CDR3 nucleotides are TGTGCCATCAGTGAGGGGAGAGGGAACACTGAAGCTTTCTTT.

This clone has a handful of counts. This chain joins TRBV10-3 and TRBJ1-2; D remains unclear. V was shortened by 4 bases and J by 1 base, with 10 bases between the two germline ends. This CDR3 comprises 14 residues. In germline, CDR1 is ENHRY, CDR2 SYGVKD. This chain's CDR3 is CAISGGSRNYGYTF. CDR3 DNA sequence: TGTGCCATCAGTGGTGGGTCCCGTAACTATGGCTACACCTTC.

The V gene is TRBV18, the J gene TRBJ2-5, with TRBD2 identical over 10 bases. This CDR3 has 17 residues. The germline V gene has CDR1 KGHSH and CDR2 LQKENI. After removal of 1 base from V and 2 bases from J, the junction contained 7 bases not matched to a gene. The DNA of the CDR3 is TGTGCCAGCTCACCACGGTTGGTAGCGGGGGGTCAAGAGACCCAGTACTTC. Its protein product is CASSPRLVAGGQETQYF.

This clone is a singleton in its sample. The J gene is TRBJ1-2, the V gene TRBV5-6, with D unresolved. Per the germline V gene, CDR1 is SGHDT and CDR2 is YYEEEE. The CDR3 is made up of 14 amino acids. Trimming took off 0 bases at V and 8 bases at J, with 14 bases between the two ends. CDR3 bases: TGTGCCAGCAGCTTGGCCGGCCAGCCGTGGGGCTACACCTTC. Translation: CASSLAGQPWGYTF.

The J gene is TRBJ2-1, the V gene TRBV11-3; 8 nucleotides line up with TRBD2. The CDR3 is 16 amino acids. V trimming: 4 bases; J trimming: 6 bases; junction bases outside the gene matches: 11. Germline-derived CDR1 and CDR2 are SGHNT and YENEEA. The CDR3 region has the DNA TGTGCCAGCAGCTCGAGCACGCGGGGGGCGCGCAATGAGCAGTTCTTC. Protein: CASSSSTRGARNEQFF.

The DNA for the CDR3 is TGTGCCAGCAGCGCAGCGGGGGCCACCTACAATGAGCAGTTCTTC. The encoded protein is CASSAAGATYNEQFF. This rearrangement joins TRBV9 to TRBJ2-1; 8 nucleotides align to TRBD2. From germline, CDR1 is SGDLS and CDR2 YYNGEE. The CDR3 runs 15 residues. Trimming removed 3 bases from V and 2 bases from J; junction bases left unmatched: 4.

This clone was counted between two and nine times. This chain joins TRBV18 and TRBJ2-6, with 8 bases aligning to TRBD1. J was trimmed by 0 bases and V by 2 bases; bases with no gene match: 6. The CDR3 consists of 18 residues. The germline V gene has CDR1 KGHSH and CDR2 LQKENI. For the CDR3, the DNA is TGTGCCAGCTCACCATTCGGGACAGGCGACTCTGGGGCCAACGTCCTGACTTTC. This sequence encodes CASSPFGTGDSGANVLTF.

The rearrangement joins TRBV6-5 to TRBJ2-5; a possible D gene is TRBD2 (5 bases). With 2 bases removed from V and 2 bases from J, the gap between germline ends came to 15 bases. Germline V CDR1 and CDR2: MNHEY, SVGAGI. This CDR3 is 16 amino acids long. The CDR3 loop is CASSYRVALGQETQYF. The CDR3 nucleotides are TGTGCCAGCAGTTACAGGGTAGCGCTGGGGCAAGAGACCCAGTACTTC.

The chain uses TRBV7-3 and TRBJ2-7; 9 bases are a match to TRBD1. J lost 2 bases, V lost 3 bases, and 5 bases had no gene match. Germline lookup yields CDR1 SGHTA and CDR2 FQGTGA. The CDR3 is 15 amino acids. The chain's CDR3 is CASSFGTGRAYEQYF. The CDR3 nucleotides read TGTGCCAGCAGCTTTGGGACAGGGCGGGCCTACGAGCAGTACTTC.

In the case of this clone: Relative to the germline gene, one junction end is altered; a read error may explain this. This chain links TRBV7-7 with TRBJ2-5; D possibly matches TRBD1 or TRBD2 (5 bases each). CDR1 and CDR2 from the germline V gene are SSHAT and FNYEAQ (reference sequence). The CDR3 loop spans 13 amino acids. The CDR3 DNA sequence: TGTGCTAGCAGCTTGTCCGGGACGGGGACCCAGTACTTC. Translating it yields CASSLSGTGTQYF.

CDR3 nucleotide sequence: TGTGCCAGCAGTGACTTCTGGCGGGGGGGGCCCCCAGATACGCAGTATTTT. Residues: CASSDFWRGGPPDTQYF. V is TRBV6-4 and J is TRBJ2-3, with 9 positions matching TRBD2. V lost 1 base to trimming and J lost 4 bases; unmatched junction nucleotides: 9. The germline CDR1 and CDR2 sequences are MRHNA and SNTAGT. CDR3 length: 17 residues.

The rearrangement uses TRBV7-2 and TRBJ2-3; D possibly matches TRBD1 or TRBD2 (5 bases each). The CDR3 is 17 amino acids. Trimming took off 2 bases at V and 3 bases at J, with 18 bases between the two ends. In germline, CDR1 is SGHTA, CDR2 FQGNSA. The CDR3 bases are TGTGCCAGCAGCTTATGGGGGTGGGGCCCCCGGACAGATACGCAGTATTTT. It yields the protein CASSLWGWGPRTDTQYF.

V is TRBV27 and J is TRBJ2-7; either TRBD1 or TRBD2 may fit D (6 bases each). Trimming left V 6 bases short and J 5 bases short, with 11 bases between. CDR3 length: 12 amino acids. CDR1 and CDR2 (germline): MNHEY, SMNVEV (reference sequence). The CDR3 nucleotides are TGTGCCAGCAGCCCAAGGGGGGACGAGCAGTACTTC. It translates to CASSPRGDEQYF.

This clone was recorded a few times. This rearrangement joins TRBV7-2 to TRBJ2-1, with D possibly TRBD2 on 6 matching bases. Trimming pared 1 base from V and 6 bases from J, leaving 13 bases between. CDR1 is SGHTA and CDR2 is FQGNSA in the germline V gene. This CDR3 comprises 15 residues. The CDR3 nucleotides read TGTGCCAGCAGCTTAGTAGCGGTAAAACGCAATGAGCAGTTCTTC. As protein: CASSLVAVKRNEQFF.

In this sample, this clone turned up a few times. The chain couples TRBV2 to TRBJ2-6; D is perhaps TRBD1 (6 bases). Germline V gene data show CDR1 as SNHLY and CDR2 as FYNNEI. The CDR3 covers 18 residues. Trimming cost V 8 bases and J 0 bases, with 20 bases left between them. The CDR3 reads CASSEQGRGSSGANVLTF. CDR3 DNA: TGTGCCAGCTCGGAGCAGGGCAGGGGAAGCTCTGGGGCCAACGTCCTGACTTTC.

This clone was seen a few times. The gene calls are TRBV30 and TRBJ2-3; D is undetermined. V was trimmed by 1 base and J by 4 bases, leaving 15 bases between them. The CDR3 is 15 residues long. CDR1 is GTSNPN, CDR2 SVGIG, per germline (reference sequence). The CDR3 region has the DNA TGTGCCTGGAGTGGTTTGAGGAGATCCGCAGATACGCAGTATTTT. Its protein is CAWSGLRRSADTQYF.

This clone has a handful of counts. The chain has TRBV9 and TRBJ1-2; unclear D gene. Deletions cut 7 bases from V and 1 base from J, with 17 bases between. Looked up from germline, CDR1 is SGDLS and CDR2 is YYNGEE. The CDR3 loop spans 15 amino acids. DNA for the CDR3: TGTGCCAGCGTCCCCGGCCCAGAGGGTAACTATGGCTACACCTTC. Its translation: CASVPGPEGNYGYTF.